This TCR beta chain stems from a study of blood T cell repertoires in COVID-19. Turning to the study itself: Acute and convalescent COVID-19 specimens originated in the United States, Italy and Spain.

V lost 5 bases to trimming and J lost 7 bases, with 14 bases between them. CDR3 length: 13 amino acids. Sequencing was performed with immunoSEQ multiplex PCR; in TCRdb, only in-frame clones are kept and a portion is missing. The sample includes under 200,000 clones, approximately 88% of them seen just once. This sequence originates from a woman aged 55-75 years who had recovered from COVID-19. The rearrangement uses TRBV12-3 or TRBV12-4 and TRBJ1-2, with D tentatively TRBD1 (6 bases). The specimen sequenced was PBMCs or T cells enriched from blood (not recorded which). The CDR3 protein is CASSLTGLVGYTF. The CDR3 DNA follows: TGTGCCAGCAGTCTTACAGGGTTAGTTGGCTACACCTTC.